The source of this T cell receptor beta chain is a study of blood T cell repertoires in COVID-19. In the study overall: Nucleic acid was either cDNA or gDNA, and it came from T cells, B-cell-depleted T cells, or PBMCs.

This clone is a singleton in its sample. This CDR3 comprises 11 residues. Germline CDR1 is SQVTM and CDR2 is ANQGSEA. The germline V and J ends were trimmed by 3 bases and 7 bases, with 7 bases remaining between them. Assay: immunoSEQ multiplex PCR; the TCRdb copy retains only in-frame clones and omits some. The sample records under 350,000 clones, around nine tenths being singletons. Sequenced material: peripheral blood. The source of this sequence is a man aged 40-49 years with acute or convalescent COVID-19. The chain joins TRBV29-1 to TRBJ2-1, with D perhaps matching TRBD1 (6 bases). CDR3 in amino acids: CSVDRGNEQFF. CDR3 nucleotide sequence: TGCAGCGTTGACAGGGGAAATGAGCAGTTCTTC.